This entry lists 24 T cell receptor beta chains sequenced from one sample in a study of T cell changes during pregnancy in multiple sclerosis. The data were produced by immunoSEQ multiplex PCR, yet TCRdb's version contains in-frame clones alone and is incomplete. The profile covers around 50,000 clones, with approximately 91% appearing a single time and 0.5% taken by the ten largest. Sequenced here: CD4+ T cells from peripheral blood mononuclear cells, sampled in the third trimester of pregnancy. The source of these receptors is a female donor with multiple sclerosis, enrolled in a pregnancy study.

This clone was observed a few times. The chain combines TRBV5-1 with TRBJ2-5, with a weak D call TRBD2 (6 bases). The V end was cut by 5 bases, the J end by 3 bases, with 11 bases between. Germline loops: CDR1 SGHRS, CDR2 YFSETQ. The CDR3 spans 13 residues. The chain's CDR3 is CASSEPGEETQYF. The CDR3 DNA sequence: TGCGCCAGCAGTGAGCCGGGGGAAGAGACCCAGTACTTC. The full variable domain, its missing parts supplied by reference TRBV5-1 and TRBJ2-5, is KAGVTQTPRYLIKTRGQQVTLSCSPISGHRSVSWYQQTPGQGLQFLFEYFSETQRNKGNFPGRFSGRQFSNSRSEMNVSTLELGDSALYLCASSEPGEETQYFGPGTRLLVL.

The chain carries TRBV30 and TRBJ1-6, with D perhaps matching TRBD1 (5 bases). From germline, CDR1 is GTSNPN and CDR2 SVGIG (reference sequence). The CDR3 length is 17 residues. The germline V and J ends were trimmed by 0 bases and 8 bases, with 20 bases remaining between them. The CDR3 loop reads CAWSVHSGRGFDSPLHF. The CDR3 nucleotides read TGTGCCTGGAGTGTACACTCTGGTCGGGGGTTCGATTCACCCCTCCACTTT.

V and J are TRBV5-4 and TRBJ2-3; TRBD1 might be the D (6 bases). The V and J ends lost 5 bases and 5 bases respectively, with 18 bases between them. This CDR3 comprises 15 residues. CDR1 is SGHNT, CDR2 YYREEE, per germline (reference sequence). The DNA of the CDR3 is TGTGCCAGCAGTTCCGGGACACGGTTAGTAGATACGCAGTATTTT. Residues: CASSSGTRLVDTQYF.

The gene calls are TRBV7-3 and TRBJ1-1; D ambiguous. V was pared by 7 bases and J by 5 bases, with 14 bases between. Germline loops: CDR1 SGHTA, CDR2 FQGTGA. This CDR3 is 13 amino acids long. The CDR3 sequence is CASTQGPGTEAFF. The DNA of the CDR3 is TGTGCCAGCACCCAAGGACCGGGGACTGAAGCTTTCTTT.

This rearrangement joins TRBV30 to TRBJ2-3, with D unresolved. The germline V and J ends were trimmed by 4 bases and 3 bases, with 11 bases remaining between them. Germline CDR1 and CDR2: GTSNPN and SVGIG (reference sequence). CDR3 size: 13 residues. CDR3 protein: CAWTRLETDTQYF. The CDR3 DNA reads as TGTGCCTGGACGCGTTTGGAGACAGATACGCAGTATTTT.

The V gene is TRBV5-1, the J gene TRBJ2-3; TRBD2 matches at 9 bases. V was pared by 7 bases and J by 4 bases, with 10 bases of the junction left unmatched. CDR1 is SGHRS, CDR2 YFSETQ, per germline. The length of the CDR3 is 15 residues. The CDR3 sequence is CASSPLAGGADTQYF. The CDR3 DNA follows: TGCGCCAGCTCTCCATTGGCGGGAGGGGCAGATACGCAGTATTTT.

This chain links TRBV15 with TRBJ1-2, with D tentatively TRBD1 (6 bases). The CDR3 totals 14 residues. Germline values: CDR1 LNHNV, CDR2 YYDKDF (reference sequence). V was trimmed by 3 bases and J by 3 bases, leaving 11 bases between them. CDR3 coding DNA: TGTGCCACCAGCAGGCTGGCAGGGGACTATGGCTACACCTTC. Its protein is CATSRLAGDYGYTF.

This chain links TRBV5-1 with TRBJ2-5; TRBD2 matches at 12 bases. CDR1 and CDR2 (germline): SGHRS, YFSETQ. The V segment lost 2 bases and the J segment 0 bases; nucleotides outside the gene matches: 8. The CDR3 has 18 amino acids. The CDR3 DNA sequence: TGCGCCAGCAGCTTAGCACTAGCGGGGGGACTGTACCAAGAGACCCAGTACTTC. This sequence encodes CASSLALAGGLYQETQYF.

The chain is built from TRBV7-9 and TRBJ1-2, with 7 positions matching TRBD1. V trimming: 5 bases; J trimming: 8 bases; junction bases outside the gene matches: 8. The CDR3 has 13 amino acids. The germline V gene has CDR1 SEHNR and CDR2 FQNEAQ (reference sequence). CDR3 sequence: CASSPTGDSGYTF. CDR3 nucleotides: TGTGCCAGCAGCCCCACAGGGGACTCGGGCTACACCTTC.

The V call is TRBV6-5, the J call TRBJ1-1; D uncertain. Deletions cut 9 bases from V and 4 bases from J, with 9 bases between. This CDR3 region has 11 residues. The V gene's germline CDR1 is MNHEY and CDR2 SVGAGI. CDR3 bases: TGTGCCAGTTCGGGGTCCACTGAAGCTTTCTTT. This codes for CASSGSTEAFF.

This clone was observed once. V usage is TRBV19 and J usage is TRBJ1-5; 9 bases align to TRBD1. Germline CDR1 LNHDA, CDR2 SQIVND (reference sequence). V gave up 5 bases and J gave up 4 bases; unmatched junction bases: 6. The CDR3 has 15 residues. CDR3 region: CASSQDRGGNQPQHF. The CDR3 bases are TGTGCCAGTAGTCAGGACAGGGGTGGGAATCAGCCCCAGCATTTT.

The V gene is TRBV11-2, the J gene TRBJ2-1, with TRBD1 identical over 7 bases. The length of the CDR3 is 15 residues. The V gene end was trimmed by 4 bases and the J gene end by 2 bases; junction bases not matched to a gene: 5. Germline V gene sequence: CDR1 SGHAT, CDR2 FQNNGV. DNA of the CDR3: TGTGCCAGCAGCTCAGACAGGGCTACCTACAATGAGCAGTTCTTC. It translates to CASSSDRATYNEQFF.

The chain recombines TRBV6-5 with TRBJ1-2, with a tentative D call TRBD1 (5 bases). Per the germline V gene, CDR1 is MNHEY and CDR2 is SVGAGI. This CDR3 has 12 residues. Trimming stripped 8 bases from V and 8 bases from J, with 15 bases between. CDR3 residues: CASGQSVGGYTF. The DNA of the CDR3 is TGTGCCAGCGGACAATCAGTCGGCGGCTACACCTTC.

The V call is TRBV6-1, the J call TRBJ2-1, with 9 bases lining up with TRBD2. V was clipped by 4 bases and J by 5 bases; unmatched bases: 6. Germline V CDR1 and CDR2: MNHNS, SASEGT. This CDR3 region has 15 residues. The CDR3 region is CASSATSGWNNEQFF. The CDR3 nucleotides are TGTGCCAGCAGTGCAACTAGCGGGTGGAACAATGAGCAGTTCTTC.

This chain joins TRBV6-5 and TRBJ1-1; 7 nucleotides align to TRBD1. The CDR3 is 15 amino acids. CDR1 is MNHEY and CDR2 is SVGAGI in the germline V gene. The J segment lost 1 base and the V segment lost 4 bases, leaving 6 bases of the junction unmatched. Here the CDR3 reads CASSSRTGKNTEAFF. CDR3 DNA sequence: TGTGCCAGCAGTTCCCGGACAGGAAAGAACACTGAAGCTTTCTTT.

The chain uses TRBV7-3 and TRBJ1-2; tentatively, D is TRBD1 (6 bases). V was clipped by 5 bases and J by 8 bases, with 21 bases between them. Germline V lookup: CDR1 SGHTA, CDR2 FQGTGA. CDR3 length equals 15 residues. In nucleotides, the CDR3 is TGTGCCAGCAGCCCTCTAGGCGGGGGGGCGAGAGGCTACACCTTC. Amino acids: CASSPLGGGARGYTF.

The V gene is TRBV7-9, the J gene TRBJ2-7; D perhaps matches TRBD1 (6 bases). This CDR3 comprises 16 residues. Germline V gene data show CDR1 as SEHNR and CDR2 as FQNEAQ (reference sequence). V lost 5 bases to trimming and J lost 1 base, with 18 bases between them. The CDR3 coding sequence is TGTGCCAGCAGCGCCCGGGACAAATCCGGATCCTACGAGCAGTACTTC. It specifies CASSARDKSGSYEQYF.

This clone came up once. This chain joins TRBV5-1 and TRBJ1-1, with D tentatively TRBD1 (6 bases). CDR3 size: 16 residues. Germline V CDR1 and CDR2: SGHRS, YFSETQ. The V end was cut by 0 bases, the J end by 4 bases, with 16 bases between. The CDR3 region is CASSLAGGLGSTEAFF. CDR3 coding DNA: TGCGCCAGCAGCTTGGCCGGGGGGCTGGGGAGCACTGAAGCTTTCTTT.

This rearrangement joins TRBV19 to TRBJ2-1; 7 bases match TRBD2. The germline gives CDR1 LNHDA, CDR2 SQIVND (reference sequence). Losses at the gene ends were 1 base for V and 0 bases for J; bases not matched to a gene: 12. CDR3 length: 19 amino acids. In DNA, the CDR3 is TGTGCCAGTAGTATAGCCTTTAACCCCGGGGGGAGCTCCTACAATGAGCAGTTCTTC. Encoded protein: CASSIAFNPGGSSYNEQFF. The complete variable domain, with remaining parts taken from reference TRBV19 and TRBJ2-1, reads DGGITQSPKYLFRKEGQNVTLSCEQNLNHDAMYWYRQDPGQGLRLIYYSQIVNDFQKGDIAEGYSVSREKKESFPLTVTSAQKNPTAFYLCASSIAFNPGGSSYNEQFFGPGTRLTVL.

This rearrangement joins TRBV6-8 to TRBJ2-1, with TRBD2 identical over 12 bases. The junction had 11 bases not matched to a gene; V was cut back by 2 bases and J by 6 bases. The length of the CDR3 is 18 residues. Looked up from germline, CDR1 is MNHGY and CDR2 is SAAAGT. CDR3: CASSYPRLAGDPGNEQFF. DNA for the CDR3: TGTGCCAGCAGTTACCCCCGACTAGCGGGGGACCCGGGCAATGAGCAGTTCTTC.

V is TRBV6-1 and J is TRBJ2-5, with 9 bases that match TRBD1. CDR1 and CDR2 (germline): MNHNS, SASEGT. With 7 bases clipped from V and 4 bases from J, the junction kept 7 bases outside the gene matches. This CDR3 contains 14 residues. The CDR3: CASIIGTGLETQYF. CDR3 DNA sequence: TGTGCCAGCATAATAGGGACAGGGTTAGAGACCCAGTACTTC.

V gene TRBV9 combines with J gene TRBJ2-3; 13 nucleotides match TRBD2. The CDR3 is 16 residues long. The germline gives CDR1 SGDLS, CDR2 YYNGEE. V gave up 3 bases and J gave up 3 bases; unmatched junction bases: 4. This CDR3 is CASSERTSGGTDTQYF. Written as DNA, the CDR3 is TGTGCCAGCAGCGAGAGGACTAGCGGGGGAACAGATACGCAGTATTTT.

The rearrangement uses TRBV5-6 and TRBJ1-3, with no clear D. The V end was cut by 3 bases, the J end by 0 bases, with 10 bases between. Germline V gene sequence: CDR1 SGHDT, CDR2 YYEEEE. The CDR3 totals 15 residues. In DNA form, the CDR3 reads TGTGCCAGCAGCTGGGGAGCAGGCTCTGGAAACACCATATATTTT. Residues: CASSWGAGSGNTIYF. Combining the CDR3 with reference TRBV5-6 and TRBJ1-3 gives the whole variable domain DAGVTQSPTHLIKTRGQQVTLRCSPKSGHDTVSWYQQALGQGPQFIFQYYEEEERQRGNFPDRFSGHQFPNYSSELNVNALLLGDSALYLCASSWGAGSGNTIYFGEGSWLTVV.

The chain combines TRBV5-4 with TRBJ1-6, with 7 bases aligning to TRBD1. This CDR3 has 15 residues. CDR1 SGHNT and CDR2 YYREEE come from the germline V gene (reference sequence). Unmatched junction bases numbered 9, after V lost 4 bases and J lost 8 bases. CDR3 bases: TGTGCCAGCAGCGCGGGACAGCGTAGGGATTCACCCCTCCACTTT. Its translation is CASSAGQRRDSPLHF. The full variable domain, with the rest looked up from reference TRBV5-4 and TRBJ1-6, is ETGVTQSPTHLIKTRGQQVTLRCSSQSGHNTVSWYQQALGQGPQFIFQYYREEENGRGNFPPRFSGLQFPNYSSELNVNALELDDSALYLCASSAGQRRDSPLHFGNGTRLTVT.